This T cell receptor (beta chain) is from a study of blood T cell repertoires in COVID-19. Study-wide background: Material from acute and convalescent COVID-19 was sourced from the United States, Italy and Spain. PBMCs, B-cell-depleted T cells, or T cells were the source of the cDNA or gDNA that made up the material.

Trimming shortened V by 7 bases and J by 8 bases, and 11 bases separated the two germline ends. Germline V gene data show CDR1 as MNHEY and CDR2 as SVGAGI. The CDR3 has 11 amino acids. As originally analysed: By means of reference gene primer amplification, nucleated cell counts were estimated. Sequencing was performed with immunoSEQ multiplex PCR; in TCRdb, only in-frame clones are kept and a portion is missing. That table supplies the V and J calls and clone size; D and trimming were determined from the DNA. The sample has around 19,000 clones, more than 70% seen once; the top ten hold roughly 10%.

This TCR was sampled from a human donor in a cohort sampled during active COVID-19. The donor label of this sample is uncertain. The sequenced sample was peripheral blood. The chain combines TRBV6-5 with TRBJ1-1, with D unclear. The CDR3 DNA follows: TGTGCCAGCAATTATGTACGGGAAGCTTTCTTT. Amino acids: CASNYVREAFF.